This TCR beta chain emerged from a study of cytotoxic CD8 clonotypes in ibrutinib-treated CLL. Notes on the study in general: Clonality at baseline surpassed age-matched healthy donors and tracked circulating CD8+ T-cell counts. Public clonotypes (which were uncommon) either contracted or remained stable on treatment.

A note on this clone: Its antigen is currently unknown.

V shed 9 bases and J 5 bases; nucleotides not matched to a gene: 7. Germline CDR1 and CDR2: MDHEN and SYDVKM. The CDR3 is 14 amino acids. Profiled with immunoSEQ multiplex PCR; TCRdb holds only in-frame clones, not every one. Among 50,000 to 75,000 clones, about three quarters were seen once, and the ten largest hold 43%. The chain carries TRBV28 and TRBJ2-3, with 11 bases aligning to TRBD1. The input for sequencing was PBMCs, taken after 12 months of ibrutinib treatment. This receptor was identified in a human donor with chronic lymphocytic leukemia. As DNA, the CDR3 is TGTGCCAGTAGGACAGGGGGCCTGGGAGATACGCAGTATTTT. This encodes CASRTGGLGDTQYF.